This T cell receptor (beta chain) was sequenced for a study of cytomegalovirus exposure and HLA in healthy donors. On this clone: The antigen is not known.

This CDR3 has 18 amino acids. The ends lost 6 bases at V and 0 bases at J; junction bases unmatched: 14. Germline CDR1 MDHEN, CDR2 SYDVKM. General study findings and limits: The classifier, whose performance was assessed in both the original and validation cohorts, reportedly diagnosed cytomegalovirus status with high specificity and sensitivity. In a later analysis, more than 15,000 TCR beta sequences were associated with HLA alleles at 0.05 false discovery rate.

It was with 60 Vbeta and 13 Jbeta primers that the PCR ran. Sequenced by immunoSEQ multiplex PCR; TCRdb stores in-frame clones only, minus some. This repertoire shows tens of thousands of clones, over 60% found once; its top ten account for 20% to 25%. The sequenced sample was PBMCs. The chain is built from TRBV28 and TRBJ2-4; 7 bases line up with TRBD1. This sequence originates from a woman between 45 and 65 years old in good health and CMV-seropositive. In nucleotides, the CDR3 is TGTGCCAGCAGAGCTCCGGACAGGACGACTTTAGCCAAAAACATTCAGTACTTC. Translated, it gives CASRAPDRTTLAKNIQYF.